This is a list of T cell receptor beta chains from one sample in a study of breast tumors, draining lymph nodes, adjacent tissues. TCRdb re-called the multiplex PCR reads through MiXCR, storing one row per CDR3 protein. The sample contains 150,000 to 200,000 distinct CDR3 sequences, roughly 31% of which appear only once. Sequenced sample: axillary lymph node tissue. The source is a female donor with breast cancer. Some clones in this sample may be carry-over from other donors' samples. CDR3s include the opening cysteine and the closing phenylalanine or tryptophan. Each record gives: V gene, clone size, J gene, D gene, CDR3 protein, CDR3 DNA. The D gene is left open where the match is weak. Clone size is stated in some rows and not others, as once, few, many or a class when expanded.

v_call: TRBV28; clone_size: NA; j_call: TRBJ1-3; d_call: NA; cdr3_aa: CASSPHSGSGNTIYF; cdr3_nt: TGTGCCAGCAGCCCACATAGTGGGTCTGGAAACACCATATATTTT
v_call: TRBV7-2; clone_size: many; j_call: TRBJ2-5; d_call: NA; cdr3_aa: CASSFLPPQETQYF; cdr3_nt: TGTGCCAGCAGCTTCCTCCCCCCCCAAGAGACCCAGTACTTC
v_call: TRBV20-1; clone_size: NA; j_call: TRBJ2-2; d_call: NA; cdr3_aa: CSASTGELFF; cdr3_nt: TGCAGTGCTAGTACGGGGGAGCTGTTTTTT
v_call: TRBV20-1; clone_size: many; j_call: TRBJ2-7; d_call: TRBD1; cdr3_aa: CSASAPGQGLGYEQYF; cdr3_nt: TGCAGTGCTAGCGCCCCCGGACAGGGATTAGGATACGAGCAGTACTTC
v_call: TRBV4-1; clone_size: many; j_call: TRBJ1-4; d_call: NA; cdr3_aa: CASSQGVGVHSRSTNEKLFF; cdr3_nt: TGCGCCAGCAGCCAAGGAGTTGGGGTACACTCAAGGTCAACTAATGAAAAACTGTTTTTT
v_call: TRBV5-6; clone_size: few; j_call: TRBJ1-2; d_call: NA; cdr3_aa: CASTRRGSPHGYTF; cdr3_nt: TGTGCCAGCACTCGACGGGGATCACCCCATGGCTACACCTTC
v_call: TRBV7-2; clone_size: many; j_call: TRBJ2-2; d_call: TRBD2; cdr3_aa: CASSPMGGGRSGELFF; cdr3_nt: TGTGCCAGCAGCCCAATGGGGGGAGGGCGATCCGGGGAGCTGTTTTTT
v_call: TRBV5-1; clone_size: many; j_call: TRBJ1-2; d_call: NA; cdr3_aa: CASSLVGGPGYTF; cdr3_nt: TGCGCCAGCAGCTTGGTCGGGGGGCCTGGCTACACCTTC
v_call: TRBV5-1; clone_size: NA; j_call: TRBJ2-2; d_call: NA; cdr3_aa: CASSSPGGGSPGELFF; cdr3_nt: TGCGCCAGCAGCTCCCCGGGGGGCGGCTCCCCCGGGGAGCTGTTTTTT
v_call: TRBV18; clone_size: few; j_call: TRBJ1-4; d_call: TRBD1; cdr3_aa: CASSPPDRVNEKLFF; cdr3_nt: TGTGCCAGCTCACCACCGGACAGGGTCAATGAAAAACTGTTTTTT
v_call: TRBV15; clone_size: NA; j_call: TRBJ1-2; d_call: TRBD1; cdr3_aa: CATSTRQGARWGYTF; cdr3_nt: TGTGCCACCAGCACCCGACAGGGGGCTCGGTGGGGCTACACCTTC
v_call: TRBV18; clone_size: NA; j_call: TRBJ2-3; d_call: NA; cdr3_aa: CASSSLDGPPANEQYF; cdr3_nt: TGTGCCAGCTCATCCCTCGACGGACCCCCCGCGAATGAGCAGTATTTT
v_call: TRBV7-2; clone_size: many; j_call: TRBJ1-5; d_call: TRBD1; cdr3_aa: CASSSGQGAHQPQHF; cdr3_nt: TGTGCCAGCAGCTCGGGACAGGGGGCGCATCAGCCCCAGCATTTT
v_call: TRBV4-1; clone_size: few; j_call: TRBJ1-1; d_call: NA; cdr3_aa: CASSQDQRATEAFF; cdr3_nt: TGCGCCAGCAGCCAAGATCAAAGGGCCACTGAAGCTTTCTTT
v_call: TRBV15; clone_size: NA; j_call: TRBJ2-2; d_call: NA; cdr3_aa: CAASRDREQGSGGELFF; cdr3_nt: TGTGCCGCCAGCAGGGATCGTGAGCAGGGAAGCGGCGGGGAGCTGTTTTTT
v_call: TRBV11-2; clone_size: NA; j_call: TRBJ2-7; d_call: TRBD1; cdr3_aa: CASSSGTGGHEQYF; cdr3_nt: TGTGCCAGCAGCTCGGGGACAGGGGGCCACGAGCAGTACTTC
v_call: TRBV29-1; clone_size: many; j_call: TRBJ2-5; d_call: NA; cdr3_aa: CSVGSGEEGETQYF; cdr3_nt: TGCAGCGTGGGGAGTGGAGAAGAGGGGGAGACCCAGTACTTC
v_call: TRBV20-1; clone_size: many; j_call: TRBJ2-1; d_call: TRBD2; cdr3_aa: CSAPSLAGDSYNEQFF; cdr3_nt: TGCAGTGCCCCCTCACTAGCGGGGGACTCCTACAATGAGCAGTTCTTC
v_call: TRBV28; clone_size: NA; j_call: TRBJ2-7; d_call: TRBD2; cdr3_aa: CASRTPRTSGRPRGYEQYF; cdr3_nt: TGTGCCAGCAGAACCCCTAGGACTAGCGGGAGGCCTAGGGGCTACGAGCAGTACTTC
v_call: TRBV28; clone_size: few; j_call: TRBJ2-1; d_call: NA; cdr3_aa: CASTIAGSYYNEQFF; cdr3_nt: TGTGCCAGCACTATTGCGGGCAGTTACTACAATGAGCAGTTCTTC
v_call: TRBV7-2; clone_size: NA; j_call: TRBJ2-2; d_call: NA; cdr3_aa: CASSLNRGARTGELFF; cdr3_nt: TGTGCCAGCAGCTTAAACCGGGGGGCGAGGACCGGGGAGCTGTTTTTT
v_call: TRBV19; clone_size: many; j_call: TRBJ1-4; d_call: NA; cdr3_aa: CASSILQGQKKLFF; cdr3_nt: TGTGCCAGTAGTATCCTTCAGGGGCAGAAAAAACTGTTTTTT
v_call: TRBV7-9; clone_size: many; j_call: TRBJ2-3; d_call: TRBD2; cdr3_aa: CASSLASPSGTDTQYF; cdr3_nt: TGTGCCAGCAGCTTAGCCTCGCCTAGCGGGACAGATACGCAGTATTTT
v_call: TRBV30; clone_size: NA; j_call: TRBJ2-1; d_call: TRBD2; cdr3_aa: CAWAPGTTSYSEQFF; cdr3_nt: TGTGCCTGGGCTCCCGGGACTACCTCCTACAGTGAGCAGTTCTTC
v_call: TRBV18; clone_size: NA; j_call: TRBJ1-1; d_call: NA; cdr3_aa: CASSPGGTGAFF; cdr3_nt: TGTGCCAGCTCACCAGGGGGCACAGGGGCTTTCTTT
v_call: TRBV20-1; clone_size: many; j_call: TRBJ1-4; d_call: TRBD1; cdr3_aa: CSASTGQNEKLFF; cdr3_nt: TGCAGTGCTAGCACGGGACAGAATGAAAAACTGTTTTTT
v_call: TRBV25-1; clone_size: few; j_call: TRBJ1-1; d_call: NA; cdr3_aa: CASPLWESEAFF; cdr3_nt: TGTGCCAGCCCCCTGTGGGAGAGCGAAGCTTTCTTT
v_call: TRBV7-2; clone_size: many; j_call: TRBJ2-7; d_call: TRBD2; cdr3_aa: CASSLALAADSYEQYF; cdr3_nt: TGTGCCAGCAGCTTAGCACTAGCGGCCGACTCCTACGAGCAGTACTTC
v_call: TRBV10-2; clone_size: many; j_call: TRBJ2-5; d_call: NA; cdr3_aa: CASSKSRGETQYF; cdr3_nt: TGCGCCAGCAGTAAGAGCAGGGGAGAGACCCAGTACTTC
v_call: TRBV12-3/TRBV12-4; clone_size: many; j_call: TRBJ2-7; d_call: NA; cdr3_aa: CASSLRTSPEQYF; cdr3_nt: TGTGCCAGCAGTTTACGGACATCTCCCGAGCAGTACTTC
v_call: TRBV24-1; clone_size: NA; j_call: TRBJ1-5; d_call: TRBD1; cdr3_aa: CATSDSTQGDNQPQHF; cdr3_nt: TGTGCCACCAGTGATTCGACCCAGGGGGATAATCAGCCCCAGCATTTT
v_call: TRBV9; clone_size: many; j_call: TRBJ1-4; d_call: NA; cdr3_aa: CASSVGGRSPNEKLFF; cdr3_nt: TGTGCCAGCAGCGTAGGGGGCAGGAGCCCGAATGAAAAACTGTTTTTT
v_call: TRBV20-1; clone_size: NA; j_call: TRBJ2-3; d_call: TRBD2; cdr3_aa: CSARGGTSGTVDTQYF; cdr3_nt: TGCAGTGCTAGAGGGGGGACTAGCGGGACGGTGGATACGCAGTATTTT
v_call: TRBV15; clone_size: NA; j_call: TRBJ2-6; d_call: NA; cdr3_aa: CATSRPRGAQTSGANVLTF; cdr3_nt: TGTGCCACTAGCAGACCTAGGGGAGCGCAGACCTCTGGGGCCAACGTCCTGACTTTC
v_call: TRBV5-5; clone_size: many; j_call: TRBJ1-4; d_call: NA; cdr3_aa: CASRKGESNEKLFF; cdr3_nt: TGTGCCAGCAGGAAGGGGGAAAGTAATGAAAAACTGTTTTTT
v_call: TRBV3-1; clone_size: many; j_call: TRBJ2-3; d_call: TRBD2; cdr3_aa: CASSLGLAGGVDTQYF; cdr3_nt: TGTGCCAGCAGCCTCGGACTAGCGGGAGGGGTAGATACGCAGTATTTT
v_call: TRBV3-1; clone_size: few; j_call: TRBJ2-1; d_call: TRBD1; cdr3_aa: CASSQDRAQGWGNEQFF; cdr3_nt: TGTGCCAGCAGCCAAGATAGAGCACAGGGGTGGGGGAATGAGCAGTTCTTC
v_call: TRBV7-9; clone_size: many; j_call: TRBJ2-2; d_call: NA; cdr3_aa: CASSADRHTGELFF; cdr3_nt: TGTGCCAGCAGCGCGGACAGACACACCGGGGAGCTGTTTTTT
v_call: TRBV20-1; clone_size: many; j_call: TRBJ1-2; d_call: NA; cdr3_aa: CSASSRVYGYTF; cdr3_nt: TGCAGTGCCTCTTCGAGGGTCTATGGCTACACCTTC
v_call: TRBV11-2; clone_size: once; j_call: TRBJ1-1; d_call: NA; cdr3_aa: CASSPWTALNTEAFF; cdr3_nt: TGTGCCAGCAGCCCTTGGACGGCCTTGAACACTGAAGCTTTCTTT
v_call: TRBV2; clone_size: many; j_call: TRBJ2-3; d_call: TRBD2; cdr3_aa: CASGRRLAGDTQYF; cdr3_nt: TGTGCCAGCGGTCGTAGACTAGCCGGGGATACGCAGTATTTT
v_call: TRBV5-1; clone_size: many; j_call: TRBJ2-1; d_call: NA; cdr3_aa: CASSFGTAYNEQFF; cdr3_nt: TGTGCCAGCAGCTTCGGGACTGCCTACAATGAGCAGTTCTTC
v_call: TRBV7-2; clone_size: many; j_call: TRBJ2-2; d_call: NA; cdr3_aa: CASRRGGDRINTGELFF; cdr3_nt: TGTGCCAGCAGACGAGGGGGGGACAGGATAAACACCGGGGAGCTGTTTTTT
v_call: TRBV15; clone_size: many; j_call: TRBJ2-3; d_call: TRBD2; cdr3_aa: CATSGERGATDTQYF; cdr3_nt: TGTGCCACCAGCGGGGAGCGGGGGGCCACAGATACGCAGTATTTT